This T cell receptor (beta chain) is drawn from a study of shared clonotypes between healthy human individuals. CD4+ cell separation produced CD45RA+ naive and CD45RA-negative memory subsets. This clone has a handful of counts. The sorted-subset replicate PCRs were given 150 to 200 ng DNA, which is roughly 30,000 T cell genomes. The protocol was immunoSEQ multiplex PCR, while the TCRdb copy is restricted to in-frame clones and leaves out a portion. This table holds more than 850,000 clones, approximately 80% found once. With V trimmed by 5 bases and J by 4 bases, 4 bases remained unmatched. The germline V gene encodes CDR1 SGHTA and CDR2 FQGNSA. The CDR3 runs to 14 residues.

The chain employs TRBV7-2 and TRBJ2-2; TRBD2 agrees at 7 bases. What was sequenced was memory CD4+ T cells from PBMCs. Subset of the sample: CD45RA-negative fraction. This receptor was obtained from a man aged 18 to 29 in good health. Some clones in this sample may be carry-over from other donors' samples. The CDR3 DNA is TGTGCCAGCAGCCGGGACTACGTCACCGGGGAGCTGTTTTTT. Translating gives CASSRDYVTGELFF.